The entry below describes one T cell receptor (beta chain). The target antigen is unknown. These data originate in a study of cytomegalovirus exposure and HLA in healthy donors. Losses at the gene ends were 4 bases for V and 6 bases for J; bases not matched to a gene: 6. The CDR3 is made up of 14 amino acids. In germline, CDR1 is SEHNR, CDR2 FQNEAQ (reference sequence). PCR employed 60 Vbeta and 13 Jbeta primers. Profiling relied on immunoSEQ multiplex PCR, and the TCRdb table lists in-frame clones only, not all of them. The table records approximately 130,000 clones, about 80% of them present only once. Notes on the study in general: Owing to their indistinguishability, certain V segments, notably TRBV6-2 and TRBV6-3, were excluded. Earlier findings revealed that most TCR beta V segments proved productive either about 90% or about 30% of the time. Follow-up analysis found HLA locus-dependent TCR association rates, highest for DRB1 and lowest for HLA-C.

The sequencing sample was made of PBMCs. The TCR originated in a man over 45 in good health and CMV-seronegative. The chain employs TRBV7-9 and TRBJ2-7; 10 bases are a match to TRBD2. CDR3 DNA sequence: TGTGCCAGCAGCTCTCTAGCGGGAGTAGGCGAGCAGTACTTC. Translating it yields CASSSLAGVGEQYF. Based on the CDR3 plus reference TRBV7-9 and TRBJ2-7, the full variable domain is DTGVSQNPRHKITKRGQNVTFRCDPISEHNRLYWYRQTLGQGPEFLTYFQNEAQLEKSRLLSDRFSAERPKGSFSTLEIQRTEQGDSAMYLCASSSLAGVGEQYFGPGTRLTVT.